These T cell receptor beta chains were read from a single sample in a study of blood T cell repertoires in COVID-19. Clones were read by immunoSEQ multiplex PCR, and TCRdb kept only the in-frame ones, dropping some. The sample carries around 150,000 clones, under 85% recorded once. Source material: peripheral blood. The source of these receptors is a woman of 80 years or more with acute or convalescent COVID-19. Both conserved end residues are part of each CDR3. D genes are given only for firm matches. A clone size is listed for some rows: how often the clone was seen (once, few, many), or a class if it is expanded.

CDR3nt: TGTGCCAGCAGTTACGGGGCAGGGGAAAGCAATCAGCCCCAGCATTTT
CDR3aa: CASSYGAGESNQPQHF
v_gene: TRBV6-6
d_gene: NA
j_gene: TRBJ1-5
abundance: once

CDR3nt: TGTGCCAGCAGGCCCCGGGACAGGGCCCTCCTTGGGGACGAGCAGTACTTC
CDR3aa: CASRPRDRALLGDEQYF
v_gene: TRBV19
d_gene: TRBD1
j_gene: TRBJ2-7
abundance: once

CDR3nt: TGTGCCAGCAGCTTCTCCAACTATGGCTACACCTTC
CDR3aa: CASSFSNYGYTF
v_gene: TRBV7-9
d_gene: NA
j_gene: TRBJ1-2
abundance: NA

CDR3nt: TGCGCCAGCAGCCCCGGGACTAGCACCGAAGAGACCCAGTACTTC
CDR3aa: CASSPGTSTEETQYF
v_gene: TRBV5-1
d_gene: TRBD2
j_gene: TRBJ2-5
abundance: NA

CDR3nt: TGTGCCAGCAGCTTAGTTGGCGGAGCCGAAGCTTTCTTT
CDR3aa: CASSLVGGAEAFF
v_gene: TRBV7-8
d_gene: NA
j_gene: TRBJ1-1
abundance: NA

CDR3nt: TGTGCCAGCAGCCTGACTAGCGGGGGGGTCACAGATACGCAGTATTTT
CDR3aa: CASSLTSGGVTDTQYF
v_gene: TRBV5-5
d_gene: TRBD2
j_gene: TRBJ2-3
abundance: once

CDR3nt: TGTGCCAGCAGTATTCTTCAGCCCCAGCATTTT
CDR3aa: CASSILQPQHF
v_gene: TRBV2
d_gene: NA
j_gene: TRBJ1-5
abundance: NA

CDR3nt: TGCGCCAGCAATACCGGGACTTCCTACGAGCAGTACTTC
CDR3aa: CASNTGTSYEQYF
v_gene: TRBV5-1
d_gene: NA
j_gene: TRBJ2-7
abundance: NA

CDR3nt: TGCGCCAGCAGCTTGGGTCAGAAGAACACTGAAGCTTTCTTT
CDR3aa: CASSLGQKNTEAFF
v_gene: TRBV5-1
d_gene: NA
j_gene: TRBJ1-1
abundance: NA

CDR3nt: TGTGCCAGCAGCGCGGACAGGGCCCCAGATACGCAGTATTTT
CDR3aa: CASSADRAPDTQYF
v_gene: TRBV2
d_gene: TRBD1
j_gene: TRBJ2-3
abundance: NA

CDR3nt: TGTGCCAGCAGCCCGGACAGAAGCTATGGCTACACCTTC
CDR3aa: CASSPDRSYGYTF
v_gene: TRBV7-2
d_gene: NA
j_gene: TRBJ1-2
abundance: NA

CDR3nt: TGCGCCAGCAGCGCTGACAGGGAGGTGCCCTACACCTTC
CDR3aa: CASSADREVPYTF
v_gene: TRBV5-1
d_gene: TRBD1
j_gene: TRBJ1-2
abundance: NA

CDR3nt: TGTGCCACCCACCCTGGAGACAGGTTCCACTATGGCTACACCTTC
CDR3aa: CATHPGDRFHYGYTF
v_gene: TRBV19
d_gene: NA
j_gene: TRBJ1-2
abundance: NA

CDR3nt: TGTGCCAGCAGAAAACCGGGACAGGGTACCTACGAGCAGTACTTC
CDR3aa: CASRKPGQGTYEQYF
v_gene: TRBV6-5
d_gene: TRBD1
j_gene: TRBJ2-7
abundance: NA

CDR3nt: TGTGCCAGCAGCATGACAGGGGACACTACATTAAATGAGCAGTTCTTC
CDR3aa: CASSMTGDTTLNEQFF
v_gene: TRBV11-3
d_gene: TRBD1
j_gene: TRBJ2-1
abundance: NA

CDR3nt: TGTGCCAGCAGTTTCGGGGCTGGGGCCAACGTCCTGACTTTC
CDR3aa: CASSFGAGANVLTF
v_gene: TRBV27
d_gene: NA
j_gene: TRBJ2-6
abundance: NA

CDR3nt: TGTGCCAGCAGTCGATCGACTAGCGGGATTCGGTACAATGAGCAGTTCTTC
CDR3aa: CASSRSTSGIRYNEQFF
v_gene: TRBV6-6
d_gene: TRBD2
j_gene: TRBJ2-1
abundance: NA

CDR3nt: TGTGCCAGCAGTGAAGGGGCAGTCTATGGCTACACCTTC
CDR3aa: CASSEGAVYGYTF
v_gene: TRBV25-1
d_gene: NA
j_gene: TRBJ1-2
abundance: NA

CDR3nt: TGTGCCAGCAGTACGGGACAGACTAGCAATCAGCCCCAGCATTTT
CDR3aa: CASSTGQTSNQPQHF
v_gene: TRBV6-5
d_gene: TRBD1
j_gene: TRBJ1-5
abundance: once

CDR3nt: TGTGCCAGTAGTATTATCTCAGGGGGCGGACAGCCCCAGCATTTT
CDR3aa: CASSIISGGGQPQHF
v_gene: TRBV19
d_gene: TRBD1
j_gene: TRBJ1-5
abundance: many

CDR3nt: TGCGCCAGCAGCCAAGATTTTCGGGGAGGTGGTCAGCCCCAGCATTTT
CDR3aa: CASSQDFRGGGQPQHF
v_gene: TRBV4-1
d_gene: NA
j_gene: TRBJ1-5
abundance: few

CDR3nt: TGTGCCAGTAGGCCTTCCGGACAGGGCAATCAGCCCCAGCATTTT
CDR3aa: CASRPSGQGNQPQHF
v_gene: TRBV19
d_gene: TRBD1
j_gene: TRBJ1-5
abundance: NA

CDR3nt: TGTGCCAGCAGCTCGACCCGAGGCACTAATGAAAAACTGTTTTTT
CDR3aa: CASSSTRGTNEKLFF
v_gene: TRBV5-6
d_gene: NA
j_gene: TRBJ1-4
abundance: once

CDR3nt: TGTGCCAGCTCATCTGGACAGGCCACTGAAGCTTTCTTT
CDR3aa: CASSSGQATEAFF
v_gene: TRBV18
d_gene: TRBD1
j_gene: TRBJ1-1
abundance: few

CDR3nt: TGTGCCTGGAGCGGAACAGGCGGCTCCTATAATTCACCCCTCCACTTT
CDR3aa: CAWSGTGGSYNSPLHF
v_gene: TRBV30
d_gene: NA
j_gene: TRBJ1-6
abundance: NA

CDR3nt: TGTGCCACCAGGACTAGCGGCTCAGATACGCAGTATTTT
CDR3aa: CATRTSGSDTQYF
v_gene: TRBV19
d_gene: TRBD2
j_gene: TRBJ2-3
abundance: NA

CDR3nt: TGCGCCAGCAGCTTGGCCTGGCCTAGCGGGGACAATGAGCAGTTCTTC
CDR3aa: CASSLAWPSGDNEQFF
v_gene: TRBV5-1
d_gene: TRBD2
j_gene: TRBJ2-1
abundance: NA

CDR3nt: TGTGCCAGCAGCCTAAGGAGGGCTCGTAATGAAAAACTGTTTTTT
CDR3aa: CASSLRRARNEKLFF
v_gene: TRBV7-8
d_gene: NA
j_gene: TRBJ1-4
abundance: NA

CDR3nt: TGTGCCAGCGTAGGGACAGGGGCTCCCTACGAGCAGTACTTC
CDR3aa: CASVGTGAPYEQYF
v_gene: TRBV25-1
d_gene: TRBD1
j_gene: TRBJ2-7
abundance: NA

CDR3nt: TGTGCCAGCACCTTGGGACTAGCGGGGAGCTCCTACGAGCAGTACTTC
CDR3aa: CASTLGLAGSSYEQYF
v_gene: TRBV11-2
d_gene: TRBD2
j_gene: TRBJ2-7
abundance: NA

CDR3nt: TGTGCCACCAGTGAACCAGGACTAGCGGGGGAGACCCAGTACTTC
CDR3aa: CATSEPGLAGETQYF
v_gene: TRBV24-1
d_gene: TRBD2
j_gene: TRBJ2-5
abundance: NA

CDR3nt: TGTGCCAGCAGTTTTACTAGCGGGAGATCCTACAATGAGCAGTTCTTC
CDR3aa: CASSFTSGRSYNEQFF
v_gene: TRBV6-5
d_gene: TRBD2
j_gene: TRBJ2-1
abundance: once

CDR3nt: TGTGCCAGCAGCCAAGACGGGACTAGCGGGAGCACAGATACGCAGTATTTT
CDR3aa: CASSQDGTSGSTDTQYF
v_gene: TRBV3-1/TRBV3-2
d_gene: TRBD2
j_gene: TRBJ2-3
abundance: NA

CDR3nt: TGTGCCATCAGCCTGGACAGGAATTCACCCCTCCACTTT
CDR3aa: CAISLDRNSPLHF
v_gene: TRBV10-3
d_gene: TRBD1
j_gene: TRBJ1-6
abundance: once

CDR3nt: TGCGCCAGCACTTCTGGGACAGGGGGTTCTGAAGCTTTCTTT
CDR3aa: CASTSGTGGSEAFF
v_gene: TRBV5-1
d_gene: TRBD1
j_gene: TRBJ1-1
abundance: few

CDR3nt: TGTGCCACCAGCAGAGACAGGGCTGGCTACACCTTC
CDR3aa: CATSRDRAGYTF
v_gene: TRBV15
d_gene: NA
j_gene: TRBJ1-2
abundance: NA

CDR3nt: TGTGCCAGCAGCCAGCAGGGGGCAGGAAACACCATATATTTT
CDR3aa: CASSQQGAGNTIYF
v_gene: TRBV11-2
d_gene: TRBD1
j_gene: TRBJ1-3
abundance: NA

CDR3nt: TGTGCCAGCAGCCAAGCTCGGCGGGGCCCTCGGCTGGAGCAGTACTTC
CDR3aa: CASSQARRGPRLEQYF
v_gene: TRBV3-1/TRBV3-2
d_gene: NA
j_gene: TRBJ2-7
abundance: NA